This is a list of T cell receptor beta chains from one sample in a study of blood T cell repertoires in COVID-19. Sequencing was performed with immunoSEQ multiplex PCR; in TCRdb, only in-frame clones are kept and a portion is missing. Of about 160,000 clones in the sample, about four fifths are singletons; the top ten hold 8% to 11%. The sample comprised peripheral blood. These receptors came from an elderly woman with active or convalescent COVID-19. CDR3s include the opening cysteine and the closing phenylalanine or tryptophan. The D gene is left open where the match is weak. Not all rows give a size; the values are once, few, many and, for expanded clones, a class.

clone_size,j_call,d_call,v_call,cdr3_nt,cdr3_aa
NA,TRBJ1-2,NA,TRBV2,TGTGCCAGCAGTGAGGGACAACTAAGGTGGTATGGCTACACCTTC,CASSEGQLRWYGYTF
NA,TRBJ1-5,TRBD1,TRBV5-5,TGTGCCAGCAGCATTGACAGGGATCAGCCCCAGCATTTT,CASSIDRDQPQHF
NA,TRBJ1-1,TRBD1,TRBV6-5,TGTGCCAGCAGACGACCCGGGACAGGGGATGGAGCTTTCTTT,CASRRPGTGDGAFF
NA,TRBJ2-7,NA,TRBV30,TGTGCCTGGAGGCAGGAAACCCTCGAGCAGTACTTC,CAWRQETLEQYF
NA,TRBJ2-3,TRBD2,TRBV30,TGTGCCTGGAGTGTCTCCAGCGGGAGGGCCACAGATACGCAGTATTTT,CAWSVSSGRATDTQYF
NA,TRBJ2-1,NA,TRBV9,TGTGCCAGCAGCGTAGAAGCGACCCCCATTAAGCAGTTCTTC,CASSVEATPIKQFF
NA,TRBJ2-1,NA,TRBV3-1/TRBV3-2,TGTGCCAGCAGCCAGACAGTGCAGTCCTACAATGAGCAGTTCTTC,CASSQTVQSYNEQFF
NA,TRBJ2-5,NA,TRBV18,TGTGCCAGCTCACTGGAGATGGAGACCCAGTACTTC,CASSLEMETQYF
NA,TRBJ1-3,TRBD1,TRBV7-2,TGTGCCAGCAGCTTAACCCATGCGAGACAGGGCAACGGAAACACCATATATTTT,CASSLTHARQGNGNTIYF
NA,TRBJ2-1,TRBD2,TRBV3-1/TRBV3-2,TGTGCCAGCAGCCAAGAGGGGCTAGCGGTCCACAATGAGCAGTTCTTC,CASSQEGLAVHNEQFF
NA,TRBJ2-2,TRBD2,TRBV7-7,TGTGCTAGCAGCTCCGGACTAGTTTCCACCGGGGAGCTGTTTTTT,CASSSGLVSTGELFF
few,TRBJ1-1,NA,TRBV11-3,TGTGCCAGCAGCTTAGAGAGCAACACTGAAGCTTTCTTT,CASSLESNTEAFF
once,TRBJ2-1,NA,TRBV2,TGTGCCAGCAGTGAAGCGGGTAGGGGCGATGAGCAGTTCTTC,CASSEAGRGDEQFF
NA,TRBJ1-1,NA,TRBV10-3,TGTGCCACCACCGTCAGCGGCGGGAACACTGAAGCTTTCTTT,CATTVSGGNTEAFF
NA,TRBJ2-1,TRBD2,TRBV9,TGTGCCAGCAGCGGGGGACGGGAGGGCCTGAATGAGCAGTTCTTC,CASSGGREGLNEQFF
NA,TRBJ2-7,TRBD2,TRBV5-1,TGCGCCAGCAGCGCGACTAGCGGGAGAGCCTACGAGCAGTACTTC,CASSATSGRAYEQYF
NA,TRBJ1-5,TRBD1,TRBV12-3/TRBV12-4,TGTGCCAGCAGCAGGACAGGGAATCAGCCCCAGCATTTT,CASSRTGNQPQHF
NA,TRBJ2-1,NA,TRBV24-1,TGTGCCACCAGTGATTTGTTGGAGCAACAAGAGCAGTTCTTC,CATSDLLEQQEQFF
NA,TRBJ2-5,NA,TRBV11-2,TGTGCCAGCAGCCCCAACCAAGAGACCCAGTACTTC,CASSPNQETQYF
NA,TRBJ2-2,TRBD1,TRBV7-9,TGTGCCAGCAGCTTTGCCCCGGGACAGGGGAGCGGGGAGCTGTTTTTT,CASSFAPGQGSGELFF
NA,TRBJ1-2,NA,TRBV15,TGTGCCACCAGCACAAGCCGGGGGGCTGACTATGGCTACACCTTC,CATSTSRGADYGYTF
NA,TRBJ1-1,NA,TRBV10-1,TGCGCCAGCAGTGAGAAACAGAACACTGAAGCTTTCTTT,CASSEKQNTEAFF
few,TRBJ1-2,NA,TRBV20-1,TGCAGTGCCCGTCCGTATGGCTACACCTTC,CSARPYGYTF
once,TRBJ2-7,TRBD1,TRBV29-1,TGCAGCGTTGAAGATCCCGGGACAGGCTTATCATACGAGCAGTACTTC,CSVEDPGTGLSYEQYF
NA,TRBJ1-2,NA,TRBV19,TGTGCCAGTAGTAAATATGAGGGCGACTATGGCTACACCTTC,CASSKYEGDYGYTF
NA,TRBJ1-1,TRBD1,TRBV6-5,TGTGCCAGCAGGGCACCGGGACAGGGCAACACTGAAGCTTTCTTT,CASRAPGQGNTEAFF
once,TRBJ2-7,NA,TRBV5-6,TGTGCCAGCAGCTTGTGGGCTAGCGACGAGCAGTACTTC,CASSLWASDEQYF